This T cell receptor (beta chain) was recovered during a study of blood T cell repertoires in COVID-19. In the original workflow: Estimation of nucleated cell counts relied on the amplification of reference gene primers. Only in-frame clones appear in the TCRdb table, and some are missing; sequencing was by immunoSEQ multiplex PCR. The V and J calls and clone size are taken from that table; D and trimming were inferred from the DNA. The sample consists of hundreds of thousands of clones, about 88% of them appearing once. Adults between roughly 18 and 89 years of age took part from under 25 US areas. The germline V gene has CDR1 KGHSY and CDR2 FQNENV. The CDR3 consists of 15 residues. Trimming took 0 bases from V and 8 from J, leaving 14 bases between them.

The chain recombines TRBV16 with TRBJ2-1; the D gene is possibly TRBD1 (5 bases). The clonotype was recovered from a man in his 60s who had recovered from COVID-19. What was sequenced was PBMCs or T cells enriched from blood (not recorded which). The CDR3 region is CASSQSLPGNDEQFF. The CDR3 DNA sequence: TGTGCCAGCAGCCAATCGTTGCCAGGGAATGATGAGCAGTTCTTC.